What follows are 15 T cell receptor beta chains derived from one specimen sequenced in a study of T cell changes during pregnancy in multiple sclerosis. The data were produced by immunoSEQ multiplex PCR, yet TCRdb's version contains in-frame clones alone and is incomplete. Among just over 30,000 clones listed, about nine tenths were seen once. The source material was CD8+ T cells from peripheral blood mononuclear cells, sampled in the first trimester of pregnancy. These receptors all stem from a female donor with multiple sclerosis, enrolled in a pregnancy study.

The CDR3 coding sequence is TGCGCCAGCAGCCAAGAAAGGTTAGCGGGGTCGCCTCTAGAGACCCAGTACTTC. As protein: CASSQERLAGSPLETQYF. The chain couples TRBV4-1 to TRBJ2-5, with TRBD2 identical over 8 bases. This CDR3 contains 18 residues. The junction had 13 bases not matched to a gene; V was cut back by 0 bases and J by 4 bases. From germline, CDR1 is MGHRA and CDR2 YSYEKL.

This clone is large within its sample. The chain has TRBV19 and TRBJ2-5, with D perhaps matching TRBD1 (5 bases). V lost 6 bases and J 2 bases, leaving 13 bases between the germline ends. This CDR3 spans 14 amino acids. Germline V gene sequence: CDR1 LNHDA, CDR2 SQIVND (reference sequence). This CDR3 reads CASRAQGSQETQYF. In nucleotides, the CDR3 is TGTGCCAGTAGGGCTCAGGGTAGTCAAGAGACCCAGTACTTC. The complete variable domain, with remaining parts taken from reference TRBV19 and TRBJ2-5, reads DGGITQSPKYLFRKEGQNVTLSCEQNLNHDAMYWYRQDPGQGLRLIYYSQIVNDFQKGDIAEGYSVSREKKESFPLTVTSAQKNPTAFYLCASRAQGSQETQYFGPGTRLLVL.

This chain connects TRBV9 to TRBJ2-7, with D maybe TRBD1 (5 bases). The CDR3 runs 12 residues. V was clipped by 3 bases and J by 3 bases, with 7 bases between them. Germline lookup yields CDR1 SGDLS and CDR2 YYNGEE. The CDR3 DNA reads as TGTGCCAGCAGCGCCACAGGCTACGAGCAGTACTTC. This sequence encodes CASSATGYEQYF.

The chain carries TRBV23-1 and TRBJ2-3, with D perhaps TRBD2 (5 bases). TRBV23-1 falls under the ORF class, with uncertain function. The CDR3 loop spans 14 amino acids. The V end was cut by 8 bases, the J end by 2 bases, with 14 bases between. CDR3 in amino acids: CASVTGLVTDTQYF. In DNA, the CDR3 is TGCGCCAGCGTGACGGGGTTAGTCACAGATACGCAGTATTTT.

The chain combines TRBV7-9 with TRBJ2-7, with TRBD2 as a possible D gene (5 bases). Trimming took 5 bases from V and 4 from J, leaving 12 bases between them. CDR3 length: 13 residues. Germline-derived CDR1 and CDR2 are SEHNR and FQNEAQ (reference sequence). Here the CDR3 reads CASSPGVGYEQYF. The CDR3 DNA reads TGTGCCAGCAGCCCCGGGGTTGGGTACGAGCAGTACTTC. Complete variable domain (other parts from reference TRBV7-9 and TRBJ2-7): DTGVSQNPRHKITKRGQNVTFRCDPISEHNRLYWYRQTLGQGPEFLTYFQNEAQLEKSRLLSDRFSAERPKGSFSTLEIQRTEQGDSAMYLCASSPGVGYEQYFGPGTRLTVT.

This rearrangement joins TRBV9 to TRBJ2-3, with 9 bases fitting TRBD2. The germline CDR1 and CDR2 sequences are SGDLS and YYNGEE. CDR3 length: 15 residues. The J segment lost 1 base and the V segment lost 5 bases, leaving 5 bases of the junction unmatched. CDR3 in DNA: TGTGCCAGCAGGAAGGCTAGCGGGGGCACAGATACGCAGTATTTT. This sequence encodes CASRKASGGTDTQYF.

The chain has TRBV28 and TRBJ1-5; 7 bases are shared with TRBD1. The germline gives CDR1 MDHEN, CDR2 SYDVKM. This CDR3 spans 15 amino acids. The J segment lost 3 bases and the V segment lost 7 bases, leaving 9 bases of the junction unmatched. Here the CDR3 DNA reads TGTGCCAGCAATGACAGGGTCGGATCCAATCAGCCCCAGCATTTT. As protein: CASNDRVGSNQPQHF.

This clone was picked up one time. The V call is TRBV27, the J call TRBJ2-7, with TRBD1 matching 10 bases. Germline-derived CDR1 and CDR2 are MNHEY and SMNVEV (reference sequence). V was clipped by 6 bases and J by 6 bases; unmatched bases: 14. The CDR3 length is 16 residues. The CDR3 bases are TGTGCCAGCAGCACCGCGGCGGGGACAGGGGTCTCCGAGCAGTACTTC. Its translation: CASSTAAGTGVSEQYF.

CDR3 in amino acids: CASSRTGRLAGGHTDTQYF. DNA of the CDR3: TGTGCCAGTAGTAGGACAGGGAGACTAGCGGGGGGCCACACAGATACGCAGTATTTT. The chain recombines TRBV19 with TRBJ2-3; 13 bases are a match to TRBD2. V was clipped by 4 bases and J by 2 bases; unmatched bases: 12. This CDR3 spans 19 amino acids. Germline CDR1 is LNHDA and CDR2 is SQIVND (reference sequence). Full variable domain (missing parts from reference TRBV19 and TRBJ2-3): DGGITQSPKYLFRKEGQNVTLSCEQNLNHDAMYWYRQDPGQGLRLIYYSQIVNDFQKGDIAEGYSVSREKKESFPLTVTSAQKNPTAFYLCASSRTGRLAGGHTDTQYFGPGTRLTVL.

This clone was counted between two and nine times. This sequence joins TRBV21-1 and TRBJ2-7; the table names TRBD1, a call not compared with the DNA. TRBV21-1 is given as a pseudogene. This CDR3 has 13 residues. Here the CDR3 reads CASSKLGRYEQYF. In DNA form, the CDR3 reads TGTGCCAGCAGCAAACTGGGCAGATACGAGCAGTACTTC.

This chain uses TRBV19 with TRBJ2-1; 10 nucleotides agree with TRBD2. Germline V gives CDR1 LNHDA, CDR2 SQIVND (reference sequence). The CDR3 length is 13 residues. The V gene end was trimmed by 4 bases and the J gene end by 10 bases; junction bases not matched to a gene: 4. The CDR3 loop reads CASSTTSGWEQFF. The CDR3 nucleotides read TGTGCCAGTAGTACGACTAGCGGGTGGGAGCAGTTCTTC.

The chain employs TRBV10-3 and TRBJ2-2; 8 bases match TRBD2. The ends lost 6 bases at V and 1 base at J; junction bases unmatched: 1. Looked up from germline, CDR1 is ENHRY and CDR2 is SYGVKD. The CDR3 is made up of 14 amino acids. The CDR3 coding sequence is TGTGCCATCAGACTAGCGGAGAACACCGGGGAGCTGTTTTTT. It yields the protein CAIRLAENTGELFF.

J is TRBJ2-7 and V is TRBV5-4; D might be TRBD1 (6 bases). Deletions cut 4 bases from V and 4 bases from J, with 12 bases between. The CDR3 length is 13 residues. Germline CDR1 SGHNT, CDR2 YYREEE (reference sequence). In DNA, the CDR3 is TGTGCCAGCAGCCCTGGTAGGGGGTACGAGCAGTACTTC. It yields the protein CASSPGRGYEQYF. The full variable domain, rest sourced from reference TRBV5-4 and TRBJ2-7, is ETGVTQSPTHLIKTRGQQVTLRCSSQSGHNTVSWYQQALGQGPQFIFQYYREEENGRGNFPPRFSGLQFPNYSSELNVNALELDDSALYLCASSPGRGYEQYFGPGTRLTVT.

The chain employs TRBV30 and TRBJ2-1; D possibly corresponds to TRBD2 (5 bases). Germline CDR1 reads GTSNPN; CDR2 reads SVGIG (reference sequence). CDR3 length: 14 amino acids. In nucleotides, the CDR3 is TGTGCTATAAACACGGGATTCTCCTACAATGAGCAGTTCTTC. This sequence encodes CAINTGFSYNEQFF.

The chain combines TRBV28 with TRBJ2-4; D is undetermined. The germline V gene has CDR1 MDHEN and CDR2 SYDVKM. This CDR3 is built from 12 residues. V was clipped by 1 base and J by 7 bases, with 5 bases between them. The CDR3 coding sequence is TGTGCCAGCAGTTTATTCGGTAACATTCAGTACTTC. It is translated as CASSLFGNIQYF.